Presented here are 14 T cell receptor beta chains from one specimen sequenced in a study of T cell responses to AZD1222 COVID-19 vaccine. Here immunoSEQ multiplex PCR was the method, and the copy in TCRdb shows in-frame clones only, minus some. The sample has 150,000 to 200,000 clones, about 92% seen once. Sequenced material: peripheral blood, taken on day 0 of AZD1222 vaccination. The source of these receptors is an adult in good health.

This chain connects TRBV3-1 (or the pseudogene TRBV3-2) to TRBJ1-3; weak D call: TRBD1 (5 bases). Trimming stripped 1 base from V and 4 bases from J, with 14 bases between. Germline-derived CDR1 and CDR2 are LGHDT and YNNKEL (reference sequence). The CDR3 extends over 16 amino acids. The CDR3 spells CASSQALSGAGNTIYF. In nucleotides, the CDR3 is TGTGCCAGCAGCCAAGCCCTCAGCGGGGCGGGAAACACCATATATTTT.

This rearrangement joins TRBV4-1 to TRBJ1-6; no clear D. CDR3 length equals 15 residues. The V end was cut by 1 base, the J end by 6 bases, with 10 bases between. Germline loops: CDR1 MGHRA, CDR2 YSYEKL. CDR3 coding DNA: TGCGCCAGCAGCCAAGGTTGGATTACTAATTCACCCCTCCACTTT. Its translation is CASSQGWITNSPLHF.

The chain uses TRBV6-5 and TRBJ1-1, with D unresolved. Per germline, CDR1 MNHEY and CDR2 SVGAGI. With 0 bases removed from V and 7 bases from J, the gap between germline ends came to 15 bases. This CDR3 spans 15 amino acids. CDR3 residues: CASSYSGPSNREAFF. Written as DNA, the CDR3 is TGTGCCAGCAGTTACTCAGGTCCGAGCAACCGTGAAGCTTTCTTT.

The V call is TRBV5-8, the J call TRBJ2-3; 8 nucleotides line up with TRBD2. CDR1 is SGHTS and CDR2 is YDEGEE in the germline V gene. CDR3 length: 16 residues. V dropped 4 bases and J dropped 3; count of bases not matched to a gene: 10. This CDR3 reads CASSREGRISTDTQYF. The CDR3 coding sequence is TGTGCCAGCAGCCGGGAGGGACGAATAAGTACAGATACGCAGTATTTT.

V gene TRBV14 combines with J gene TRBJ1-4; D unclear. Trimming stripped 4 bases from V and 8 bases from J, with 11 bases between. This CDR3 is 13 amino acids long. Per the germline V gene, CDR1 is SGHDN and CDR2 is FVKESK. The CDR3 spells CASSRQANEKLFF. The CDR3 coding sequence is TGTGCCAGCAGCCGGCAGGCGAACGAAAAACTGTTTTTT.

The chain employs TRBV11-2 and TRBJ1-6; no reliable D call. This CDR3 is 14 amino acids long. The germline V gene encodes CDR1 SGHAT and CDR2 FQNNGV. Trimming took off 0 bases at V and 8 bases at J, with 8 bases between the two ends. CDR3: CASSLDGSYSPLHF. CDR3 DNA: TGTGCCAGCAGCTTAGATGGGTCCTATTCACCCCTCCACTTT.

CDR3 sequence: CASSQSQKGVRTEAFF. The CDR3 DNA sequence: TGCGCCAGCAGTCAATCTCAGAAGGGTGTGCGGACTGAAGCTTTCTTT. V is TRBV23-1 and J is TRBJ1-1; no reliable D call. TRBV23-1 is placed among ORFs of uncertain function. The CDR3 sequence is 16 residues long. Between the trimmed V and J ends, which lost 0 bases and 5 bases, there was a span of 16 bases.

The chain links TRBV2 to TRBJ1-1, with D maybe TRBD1 (6 bases). The V gene lost 3 bases and the J gene lost 4 bases, with 18 bases spanning the gap. This CDR3 has 16 residues. Germline V gene sequence: CDR1 SNHLY, CDR2 FYNNEI. The DNA for the CDR3 is TGTGCCAGCAGTGAGAGAGGGGGGATAAGCGGCACTGAAGCTTTCTTT. Translating it yields CASSERGGISGTEAFF.

The gene calls are TRBV28 and TRBJ2-7; tentative D call: TRBD2 (5 bases). Per the germline V gene, CDR1 is MDHEN and CDR2 is SYDVKM. Trimming left V 4 bases short and J 2 bases short, with 12 bases between. CDR3 length: 14 amino acids. Here the CDR3 DNA reads TGTGCCAGCAGTTCGCCGGGAAGTACCTACGAGCAGTACTTC. This encodes CASSSPGSTYEQYF.

The chain joins TRBV7-6 to TRBJ1-1; D is uncertain. The CDR3 sequence is 12 residues long. The germline CDR1 and CDR2 sequences are SGHVS and FNYEAQ. The V and J ends lost 1 base and 4 bases respectively, with 4 bases between them. Here the CDR3 reads CASSLVATEAFF. The CDR3 DNA sequence: TGTGCCAGCAGCTTAGTGGCCACTGAAGCTTTCTTT.

The gene calls are TRBV3-1 (or the pseudogene TRBV3-2) and TRBJ1-1; D is uncertain. CDR1 is LGHDT, CDR2 YNNKEL, per germline (reference sequence). Deletions cut 3 bases from V and 3 bases from J, with 5 bases between. The CDR3 consists of 12 residues. The DNA for the CDR3 is TGTGCCAGCAGCCACGCGCACACTGAAGCTTTCTTT. It translates to CASSHAHTEAFF.

V and J are TRBV14 and TRBJ1-2, with D perhaps matching TRBD1 (5 bases). This CDR3 comprises 17 residues. V was clipped by 2 bases and J by 3 bases, with 19 bases between them. The germline CDR1 and CDR2 sequences are SGHDN and FVKESK. Here the CDR3 reads CASSQRREQEGDYGYTF. CDR3 DNA: TGTGCCAGCAGCCAAAGAAGAGAGCAGGAAGGGGACTATGGCTACACCTTC.

This chain links TRBV11-2 with TRBJ1-4; D call uncertain. CDR1 SGHAT and CDR2 FQNNGV come from the germline V gene. With 1 base removed from V and 10 bases from J, the gap between germline ends came to 10 bases. This CDR3 is 13 amino acids long. CDR3 sequence reads: CASSLAVSGKLFF. Here the CDR3 DNA reads TGTGCCAGCAGCTTAGCGGTGTCCGGAAAACTGTTTTTT.

This clone has more than one count but fewer than ten. The CDR3 DNA reads as TGTGCCATCAGTGGCACGGCCTCTGGAAACACCATATATTTT. It is translated as CAISGTASGNTIYF. This chain uses TRBV10-3 with TRBJ1-3; D call uncertain. V was trimmed by 4 bases and J by 0 bases, leaving 7 bases between them. The CDR3 extends over 14 amino acids. CDR1 is ENHRY, CDR2 SYGVKD, per germline.